This TCR beta chain was retrieved from a study of shared clonotypes between healthy human individuals (dated by TCRdb to about 2020). Turning to the overall study: Three men and two women, aged 18 to 49 years, made up the cohort. Per donor, three plates each were used for CD4 naive and CD4 memory, two for CD8 naive, and one for CD8 memory. Blood TCR repertoires of about five healthy adults were deeply sequenced to estimate repertoire size and the extent of clonotype sharing between individuals. Libraries were prepared and TCR repertoires were sequenced by different laboratories using diverse techniques, in order to increase sequencing depth and limit assay-specific biases. Each donor's leukapheresis produced roughly between roughly 0.85 and 9.5 billion PBMCs.

Healthy HIV-negative adults with no recently reported acute infections or vaccinations were included as donors. Every donor was a Caucasian adult living in Nashville, Tennessee, USA. CD4+ T cells were enriched by magnetic negative selection, after which naive cells were positively selected on CD45RA and the negative fraction was taken as the memory subset. Blood was collected by leukapheresis, and PBMCs were isolated by Ficoll-Histopaque density gradient centrifugation and then cryopreserved in liquid nitrogen vapor phase. Analytical flow cytometry was used to check the purity and quantity of every magnetically sorted T cell population. From each sorted fraction, genomic DNA was isolated and quantified by UV absorbance on a Nanodrop 2000c. CDR1 and CDR2 (KGHSH, LQKENI) derive from the germline V gene. Trimming takes 6 bases off V and 5 bases off J; junction bases not matched to a gene: 14. Measured from the cysteine to the phenylalanine, the CDR3 is 16 residues long. The only DNA kept is the CDR3, 48 bases in frame from the first base.

Only one count was recorded for this clone. Its recognized antigen is unknown. Per-nucleotide qualities are absent, and no much larger clonotype sits a single base away. The paper as a whole reports these results and caveats: The genetic and exposure-history diversity represented was limited by the small number of donors. Estimated clonotype richness was generally larger for naive than for memory subsets. When several donors were compared, the shared fraction of clonotypes was about 5.5% for naive CD4, about 4% for naive CD8, more than 2% for memory CD4, and around 0.4% for memory CD8. Pairwise subsampling led to the expectation that sequencing depth would affect the degree of clonotype sharing among donors. Even with the large sequencing depth, rarefaction of the sorted-subset datasets indicated that sequencing was incomplete. Sampling was restricted to blood, and TCR repertoires in tissue are likely to differ from TCR repertoires in blood. Compared with non-shared clonotypes, the clonotypes found in all four sorted-subset donors had higher generation probabilities.

Using the deep immunoSEQ assay, TCR CDR3 regions were amplified from genomic DNA by multiplex PCR. Genomic DNA extracted from each cell subset was distributed evenly over all wells of several immunoSEQ 96-well plates, and each plate served as one replicate. For sorted subsets, each replicate PCR was loaded with about 0.2 ug genomic DNA, equivalent to some 31,000 T cell genomes. Purified libraries were measured with a Qubit 3.0 fluorometer, size-checked on a Bioanalyzer 2100, and measured again with the KAPA Library Quantification kit. Each immunoSEQ 96-well plate was sequenced on its own single-read 150-cycle Illumina NextSeq 550 flow cell. Regarding the original processing steps: Because only junctional sequences without quality scores were contained in the immunoSEQ output, filtering matching that applied to full-length reads could not be performed. To assign V/J genes and CDR3, sequences were annotated against IMGT germline references using PyIR, a Python wrapper for IgBLAST v1.9. Reads were filtered out if the reads had weak V/J assignments (E-value above 1e-6), no CDR3, stop codons, out-of-frame junctions, or ambiguous translated residues. V3J clonotypes were defined as sequences sharing the same inferred V gene, J gene, and CDR3 amino acid sequence. To compute the percentage overlap between repertoires, the number of shared unique clonotypes was divided by the size of the smaller repertoire. Richness of each repertoire was evaluated using RTK rarefaction, the Chao1 estimator, and Recon v2.1 estimates of unobserved clonotypes. Generation probabilities for all TCRbeta clonotypes obtained by the gDNA method from a handful of donors were computed using OLGA. The table was pulled from immuneACCESS by TCRdb, which kept in-frame rearrangements only. Such tables lose some clones; where checked, under half of the loss comes from unresolved V genes, and the rest has no known cause. Clone size and the V and J calls come from that table; the DNA yielded D and trimming. The sample profile shows about 2 million clones; over 85% of them were found once. Of the sample, roughly 0.13% falls within the top ten clones.

The sequencing input was naive CD4+ T cells sorted from blood. The cell subset or site label corresponds to: CD45RA+ positively selected. The chain is assembled from TRBV18 and TRBJ2-5, with TRBD2 matching 8 junction bases. The sequence was collected from a man younger than 35 in good health. The CDR3 reads as follows: CASSTTVVAGIETQYF. The DNA sequence is given as TGTGCCAGCTCGACCACAGTGGTAGCGGGGATCGAGACCCAGTACTTC.